This is a list of T cell receptor beta chains from one sample in a study of T cell responses to AZD1222 COVID-19 vaccine. The assay was immunoSEQ multiplex PCR, and TCRdb's table has in-frame clones only and misses some. Here the sample spans about 110,000 clones, about 87% being singletons. Sequencing used peripheral blood, obtained 28 days after the second AZD1222 dose. Receptors were obtained from an adult who received the AZD1222 COVID-19 vaccine. CDR3s include the opening cysteine and the closing phenylalanine or tryptophan. Fields, in order: V gene, J gene, D gene, clone size, CDR3 protein, CDR3 DNA. The D gene is left open where the match is weak. The listing skips clone size in some rows; elsewhere it reads once, few, many or a size class.

V gene: TRBV5-1; J gene: TRBJ2-7; D gene: TRBD2; clone size: -; CDR3 protein: CASSLSLAGGNTYEQYF; CDR3 DNA: TGCGCCAGCAGCTTGAGTCTAGCGGGGGGTAACACCTACGAGCAGTACTTC
V gene: TRBV5-1; J gene: TRBJ1-1; D gene: -; clone size: -; CDR3 protein: CASSLAGRLNTEAFF; CDR3 DNA: TGCGCCAGCAGCTTGGCCGGAAGGCTGAACACTGAAGCTTTCTTT
V gene: TRBV5-1; J gene: TRBJ2-2; D gene: -; clone size: -; CDR3 protein: CATQRGQNTGELFF; CDR3 DNA: TGCGCCACCCAACGGGGACAGAACACCGGGGAGCTGTTTTTT
V gene: TRBV28; J gene: TRBJ1-1; D gene: -; clone size: -; CDR3 protein: CASSSGTVNTEAFF; CDR3 DNA: TGTGCCAGCAGTTCCGGGACCGTGAACACTGAAGCTTTCTTT
V gene: TRBV18; J gene: TRBJ1-2; D gene: TRBD1; clone size: -; CDR3 protein: CASSSDTGGYGYTF; CDR3 DNA: TGTGCCAGCTCATCAGACACAGGGGGCTATGGCTACACCTTC
V gene: TRBV29-1; J gene: TRBJ1-5; D gene: TRBD1; clone size: -; CDR3 protein: CSVVGTGQNQPQHF; CDR3 DNA: TGCAGCGTTGTCGGGACAGGACAAAATCAGCCCCAGCATTTT
V gene: TRBV9; J gene: TRBJ2-3; D gene: -; clone size: -; CDR3 protein: CASSVAPDSTDTQYF; CDR3 DNA: TGTGCCAGCAGCGTAGCGCCAGACAGCACAGATACGCAGTATTTT
V gene: TRBV30; J gene: TRBJ2-1; D gene: -; clone size: -; CDR3 protein: CAWTVGPGTYEQFF; CDR3 DNA: TGTGCCTGGACCGTGGGCCCCGGGACTTATGAGCAGTTCTTC
V gene: TRBV6-6; J gene: TRBJ2-2; D gene: -; clone size: -; CDR3 protein: CASSYLGTNTGELFF; CDR3 DNA: TGTGCCAGCAGTTATTTGGGAACGAACACCGGGGAGCTGTTTTTT
V gene: TRBV6-5; J gene: TRBJ2-2; D gene: TRBD1; clone size: -; CDR3 protein: CASRDRATGELFF; CDR3 DNA: TGTGCCAGCAGAGACAGGGCCACCGGGGAGCTGTTTTTT
V gene: TRBV7-8; J gene: TRBJ2-5; D gene: TRBD2; clone size: -; CDR3 protein: CASSLGLALRETQYF; CDR3 DNA: TGTGCCAGCAGCTTAGGACTAGCGCTTAGAGAGACCCAGTACTTC
V gene: TRBV12-5; J gene: TRBJ2-2; D gene: -; clone size: -; CDR3 protein: CASGQSVQTTLNTGELFF; CDR3 DNA: TGTGCTAGTGGTCAATCGGTTCAGACGACCCTGAACACCGGGGAGCTGTTTTTT
V gene: TRBV11-2; J gene: TRBJ2-3; D gene: -; clone size: -; CDR3 protein: CASKNWGALTGLRDTQYF; CDR3 DNA: TGTGCCAGCAAGAATTGGGGGGCTCTAACTGGGCTGCGAGATACGCAGTATTTT
V gene: TRBV6-5; J gene: TRBJ2-7; D gene: TRBD1; clone size: -; CDR3 protein: CASSYSSGTGADEQYF; CDR3 DNA: TGTGCCAGCAGTTACTCCTCCGGGACAGGGGCCGACGAGCAGTACTTC
V gene: TRBV27; J gene: TRBJ2-3; D gene: TRBD2; clone size: -; CDR3 protein: CASSLAAGVDTQYF; CDR3 DNA: TGTGCCAGCAGTTTAGCAGCGGGAGTGGATACGCAGTATTTT
V gene: TRBV18; J gene: TRBJ1-5; D gene: -; clone size: few; CDR3 protein: CASSPGSNQPQHF; CDR3 DNA: TGTGCCAGCTCACCGGGGAGCAATCAGCCCCAGCATTTT
V gene: TRBV27; J gene: TRBJ2-1; D gene: TRBD2; clone size: -; CDR3 protein: CASSPGLAGGYNEQFF; CDR3 DNA: TGTGCCAGCAGCCCTGGACTAGCGGGAGGGTACAATGAGCAGTTCTTC
V gene: TRBV30; J gene: TRBJ1-1; D gene: -; clone size: -; CDR3 protein: CALKGQYGNTEAFF; CDR3 DNA: TGTGCCTTGAAAGGACAGTATGGGAACACTGAAGCTTTCTTT
V gene: TRBV7-2; J gene: TRBJ1-1; D gene: -; clone size: -; CDR3 protein: CASSPYLSTEAFF; CDR3 DNA: TGTGCCAGCAGCCCCTATTTGAGCACTGAAGCTTTCTTT
V gene: TRBV12-3/TRBV12-4; J gene: TRBJ1-1; D gene: -; clone size: -; CDR3 protein: CASVANTEAFF; CDR3 DNA: TGTGCCAGCGTGGCGAACACTGAAGCTTTCTTT
V gene: TRBV6-5; J gene: TRBJ1-5; D gene: TRBD1; clone size: -; CDR3 protein: CASSLDRGNQPQHF; CDR3 DNA: TGTGCCAGCAGTCTGGACAGGGGCAATCAGCCCCAGCATTTT
V gene: TRBV18; J gene: TRBJ2-1; D gene: -; clone size: -; CDR3 protein: CASSPPGTQLKGYNPYNEQFF; CDR3 DNA: TGTGCCAGCTCACCCCCCGGAACGCAGTTGAAGGGCTACAACCCCTACAATGAGCAGTTCTTC
V gene: TRBV28; J gene: TRBJ2-6; D gene: -; clone size: -; CDR3 protein: CASITPSSGANVLTF; CDR3 DNA: TGTGCCAGCATTACACCCAGCTCTGGGGCCAACGTCCTGACTTTC
V gene: TRBV27; J gene: TRBJ1-2; D gene: -; clone size: once; CDR3 protein: CASSSLRDNYGYTF; CDR3 DNA: TGTGCCAGCAGTTCCCTCAGGGATAACTATGGCTACACCTTC
V gene: TRBV6-5; J gene: TRBJ1-5; D gene: TRBD1; clone size: -; CDR3 protein: CASSGTDESNQPQHF; CDR3 DNA: TGTGCCAGCAGCGGGACAGATGAGAGCAATCAGCCCCAGCATTTT
V gene: TRBV28; J gene: TRBJ2-7; D gene: TRBD2; clone size: -; CDR3 protein: CASSPWTSGSPYEQYF; CDR3 DNA: TGTGCCAGCAGTCCCTGGACTAGCGGGAGCCCCTACGAGCAGTACTTC
V gene: TRBV19; J gene: TRBJ1-2; D gene: -; clone size: -; CDR3 protein: CASSREGRGGYTF; CDR3 DNA: TGTGCCAGTAGTAGAGAAGGACGAGGGGGCTACACCTTC
V gene: TRBV4-1; J gene: TRBJ2-1; D gene: -; clone size: -; CDR3 protein: CASSQDFRSSYNEQFF; CDR3 DNA: TGCGCCAGCAGCCAAGATTTCCGTAGCTCCTACAATGAGCAGTTCTTC
V gene: TRBV3-1/TRBV3-2; J gene: TRBJ1-1; D gene: -; clone size: -; CDR3 protein: CATTTSNSEAFF; CDR3 DNA: TGTGCCACCACCACATCAAACTCTGAAGCTTTCTTT
V gene: TRBV6-5; J gene: TRBJ2-7; D gene: -; clone size: -; CDR3 protein: CASRWDKVAYEQYF; CDR3 DNA: TGTGCCAGCAGATGGGACAAGGTGGCCTACGAGCAGTACTTC
V gene: TRBV7-9; J gene: TRBJ1-1; D gene: -; clone size: few; CDR3 protein: CASSPWSRTEAFF; CDR3 DNA: TGTGCCAGCAGCCCTTGGAGCCGGACTGAAGCTTTCTTT
V gene: TRBV5-1; J gene: TRBJ1-2; D gene: TRBD1; clone size: once; CDR3 protein: CASSLSQGADYGYTF; CDR3 DNA: TGCGCCAGCAGCTTGTCACAGGGGGCGGACTATGGCTACACCTTC
V gene: TRBV24-1; J gene: TRBJ1-2; D gene: -; clone size: many; CDR3 protein: CATSGPTPGYTF; CDR3 DNA: TGTGCCACCTCTGGACCTACCCCTGGCTACACCTTC
V gene: TRBV29-1; J gene: TRBJ1-3; D gene: -; clone size: -; CDR3 protein: CSVDHGNTIYF; CDR3 DNA: TGCAGCGTTGATCATGGAAACACCATATATTTT
V gene: TRBV10-3; J gene: TRBJ2-2; D gene: -; clone size: -; CDR3 protein: CAISTRSSNTGELFF; CDR3 DNA: TGTGCCATCAGCACACGGAGTTCGAACACCGGGGAGCTGTTTTTT
V gene: TRBV9; J gene: TRBJ1-1; D gene: -; clone size: once; CDR3 protein: CASSVAGLRVGENTEAFF; CDR3 DNA: TGTGCCAGCAGCGTAGCGGGACTCAGGGTAGGGGAGAACACTGAAGCTTTCTTT
V gene: TRBV29-1; J gene: TRBJ2-6; D gene: -; clone size: -; CDR3 protein: CSVGPAGVAEGSGANVLTF; CDR3 DNA: TGCAGCGTTGGCCCCGCGGGCGTAGCGGAGGGCTCTGGGGCCAACGTCCTGACTTTC
V gene: TRBV9; J gene: TRBJ2-1; D gene: TRBD2; clone size: -; CDR3 protein: CASSVAGTSGLNEQFF; CDR3 DNA: TGTGCCAGCAGCGTAGCCGGGACTAGCGGCCTCAATGAGCAGTTCTTC
V gene: TRBV28; J gene: TRBJ1-2; D gene: -; clone size: -; CDR3 protein: CASSLRIGEAELNGYTF; CDR3 DNA: TGTGCCAGCAGTTTAAGAATTGGGGAAGCGGAACTCAATGGCTACACCTTC
V gene: TRBV12-5; J gene: TRBJ1-5; D gene: TRBD1; clone size: -; CDR3 protein: CASGFGTGTNQPQHF; CDR3 DNA: TGTGCTAGTGGTTTTGGGACAGGGACTAATCAGCCCCAGCATTTT